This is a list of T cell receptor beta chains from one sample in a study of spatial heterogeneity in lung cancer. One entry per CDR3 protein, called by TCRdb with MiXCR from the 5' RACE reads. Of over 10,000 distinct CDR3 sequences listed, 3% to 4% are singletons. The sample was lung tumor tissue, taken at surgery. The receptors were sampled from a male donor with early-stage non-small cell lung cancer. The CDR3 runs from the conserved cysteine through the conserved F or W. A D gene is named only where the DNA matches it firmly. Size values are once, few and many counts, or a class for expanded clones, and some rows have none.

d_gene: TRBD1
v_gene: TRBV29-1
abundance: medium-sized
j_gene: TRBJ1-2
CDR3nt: TGCAGCGTTGAAGAAGGTGGACAGGGCGGGTATGGCTACACCTTC
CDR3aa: CSVEEGGQGGYGYTF

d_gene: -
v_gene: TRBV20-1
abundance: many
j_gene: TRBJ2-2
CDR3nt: TGCAGTGCTAGATGTAGGGATAACACCGGGGAGCTGTTTTTT
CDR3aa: CSARCRDNTGELFF

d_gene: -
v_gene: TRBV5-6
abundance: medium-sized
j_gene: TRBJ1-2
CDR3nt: TGTGCCAGCAGCTGGGAGAGGGAAGGCTATGGCTACACCTTC
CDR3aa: CASSWEREGYGYTF

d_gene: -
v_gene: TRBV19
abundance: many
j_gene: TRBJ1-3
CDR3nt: TGTGCCAGTAGCATCCTCAACCTGGGTGGAAACACCATATATTTT
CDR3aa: CASSILNLGGNTIYF

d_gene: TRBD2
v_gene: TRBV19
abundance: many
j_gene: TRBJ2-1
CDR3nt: TGTGCCAGTAGTATAAGATCGGGGGGGACTCGGAATGAGCAGTTCTTC
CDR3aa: CASSIRSGGTRNEQFF

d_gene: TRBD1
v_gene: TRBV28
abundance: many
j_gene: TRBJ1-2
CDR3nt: TGTGCCAGCAGCAAAGCGCGGGGGCAGGGGGCTCGTGGCTACACCTTC
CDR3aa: CASSKARGQGARGYTF

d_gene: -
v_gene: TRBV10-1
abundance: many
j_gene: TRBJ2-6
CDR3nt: TGCGCCAGCAGCCAGGGGGGGGCCAACGTCCTGACTTTC
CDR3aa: CASSQGGANVLTF

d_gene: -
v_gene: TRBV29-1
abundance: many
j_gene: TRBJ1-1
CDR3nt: TGCAGCGTTGGGGAGCCAAACACTGAAGCTTTCTTT
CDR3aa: CSVGEPNTEAFF

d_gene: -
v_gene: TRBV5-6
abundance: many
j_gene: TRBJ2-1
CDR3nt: TGTGCCAGCAGCTTGGTTCAGGGGGGGAAGTTCTTC
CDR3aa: CASSLVQGGKFF

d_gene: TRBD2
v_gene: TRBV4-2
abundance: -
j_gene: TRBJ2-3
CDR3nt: TGTGCCAGCAGCCAAGATGCTCTAGCGGGGGTCGGGTCATTAGATACGCAGTATTTT
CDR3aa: CASSQDALAGVGSLDTQYF

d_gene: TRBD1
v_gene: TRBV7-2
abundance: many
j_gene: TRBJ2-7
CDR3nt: TGTGCCAGCAGCTTACAGCCGGGACAGGGCTACGAGCAGTACTTC
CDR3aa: CASSLQPGQGYEQYF

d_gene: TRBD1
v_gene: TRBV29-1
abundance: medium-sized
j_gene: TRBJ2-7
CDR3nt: TGCAGCGTTGCGGGACAGACCTACGAGCAGTACTTC
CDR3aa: CSVAGQTYEQYF

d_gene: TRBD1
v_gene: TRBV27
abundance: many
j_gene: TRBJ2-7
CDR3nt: TGTGCCAGCCGACAGGGGGCCGGCTACGAGCAGTACTTC
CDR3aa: CASRQGAGYEQYF

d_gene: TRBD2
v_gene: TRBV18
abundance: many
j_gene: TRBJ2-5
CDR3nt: TGTGCCAGCTCACCGACTAGCCAGTACCAAGAGACCCAGTACTTC
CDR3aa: CASSPTSQYQETQYF

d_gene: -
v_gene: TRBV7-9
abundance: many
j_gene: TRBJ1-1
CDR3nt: TGTGCCAGCAGCTCTGGACCAGAAGCTTTCTTT
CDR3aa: CASSSGPEAFF

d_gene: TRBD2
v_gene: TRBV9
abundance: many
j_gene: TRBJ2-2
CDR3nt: TGTGCCAGCGGAAAGACTAGCGGGGGGACCGGGGAGCTGTTTTTT
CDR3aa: CASGKTSGGTGELFF

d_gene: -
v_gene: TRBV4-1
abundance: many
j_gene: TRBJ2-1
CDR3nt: TGCGCCAGCAGCGCTCCTAGCTCCTACAATGAGCAGTTCTTC
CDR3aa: CASSAPSSYNEQFF

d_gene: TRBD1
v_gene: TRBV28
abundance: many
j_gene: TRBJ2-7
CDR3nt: TGTGCCAGCAGTTTACCCCAGACAGGGCGCCTCTCCTACGAGCAGTACTTC
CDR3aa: CASSLPQTGRLSYEQYF

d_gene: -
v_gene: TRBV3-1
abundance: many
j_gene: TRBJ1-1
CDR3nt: TGTGCCAGCAGCCTAAGTCTGGATCGGCAAAAAGCTTTCTTT
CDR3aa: CASSLSLDRQKAFF

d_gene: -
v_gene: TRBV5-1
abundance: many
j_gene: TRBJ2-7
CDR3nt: TGCGCCAGCAGCTTGGGGCAGGGGCTCGACGAGCAGTACTTC
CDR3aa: CASSLGQGLDEQYF

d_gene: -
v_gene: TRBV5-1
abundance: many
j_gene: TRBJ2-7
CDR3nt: TGCGCCAGCAGTACAACGGGACCTCAGTACGAGCAGTACTTC
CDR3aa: CASSTTGPQYEQYF

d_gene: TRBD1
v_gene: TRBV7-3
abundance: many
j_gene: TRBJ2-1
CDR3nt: TGTGCCAGCAGCTTTGACAGGGGTAGGGGTCATGAGCAGTTCTTC
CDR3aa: CASSFDRGRGHEQFF

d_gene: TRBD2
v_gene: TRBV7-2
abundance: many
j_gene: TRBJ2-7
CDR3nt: TGTGCCAGCAGCTTATTAGGGATGACTAGCCCGAAAGGGACTTCCTACGAGCAGTACTTC
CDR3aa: CASSLLGMTSPKGTSYEQYF

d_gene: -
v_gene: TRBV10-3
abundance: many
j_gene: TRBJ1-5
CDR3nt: TGTGCCATCAGTGAGTCTGGCAGCTATAGCAATCAGCCCCAGCATTTT
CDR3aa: CAISESGSYSNQPQHF

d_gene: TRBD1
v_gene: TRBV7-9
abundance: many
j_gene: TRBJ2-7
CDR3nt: TGTGCCAGCAGCCGGGGACAGGATCGTCCCTTTAGACACTACGAGCAGTACTTC
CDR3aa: CASSRGQDRPFRHYEQYF

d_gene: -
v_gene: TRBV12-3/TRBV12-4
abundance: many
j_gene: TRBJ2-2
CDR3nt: TGTGCCAGCAGGATTGGGGCCGGGGAGCTGTTTTTT
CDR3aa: CASRIGAGELFF

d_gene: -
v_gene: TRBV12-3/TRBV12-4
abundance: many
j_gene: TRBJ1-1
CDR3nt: TGTGCCAGCGCAATGAACACTGAAGCTTTCTTT
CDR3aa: CASAMNTEAFF

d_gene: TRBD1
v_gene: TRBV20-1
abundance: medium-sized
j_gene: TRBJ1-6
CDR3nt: TGCAGTGCTAGCCCGGGACAGGCCCTCCAATGGCTGGATTCACCCCTCCACTTT
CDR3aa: CSASPGQALQWLDSPLHF

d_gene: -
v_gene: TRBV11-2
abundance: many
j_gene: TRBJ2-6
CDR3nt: TGTGCCAGCAGCCCGAAAATCCTAGCGTCTGGGGCCAACGTCCTGACTTTC
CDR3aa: CASSPKILASGANVLTF

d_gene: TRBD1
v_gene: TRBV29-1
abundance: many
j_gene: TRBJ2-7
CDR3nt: TGCAGCGCACAGGGGCACGGCGAGCAGTACTTC
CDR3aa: CSAQGHGEQYF

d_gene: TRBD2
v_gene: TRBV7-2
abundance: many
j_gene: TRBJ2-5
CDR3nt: TGTGCCAGCAGCTTAGGGCTAGCGGGGGCCCAAGAGACCCAGTACTTC
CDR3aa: CASSLGLAGAQETQYF

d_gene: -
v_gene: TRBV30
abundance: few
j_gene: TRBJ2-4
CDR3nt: TGTGCCTGGAGTGGGGCAAATTTGCCAAACATTCAGTACTTC
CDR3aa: CAWSGANLPNIQYF

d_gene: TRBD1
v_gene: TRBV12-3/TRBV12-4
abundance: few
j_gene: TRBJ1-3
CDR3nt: TGTGCCAGCATCGTGACAGGGGGCGTGAGAAACACCATATATTTT
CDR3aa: CASIVTGGVRNTIYF